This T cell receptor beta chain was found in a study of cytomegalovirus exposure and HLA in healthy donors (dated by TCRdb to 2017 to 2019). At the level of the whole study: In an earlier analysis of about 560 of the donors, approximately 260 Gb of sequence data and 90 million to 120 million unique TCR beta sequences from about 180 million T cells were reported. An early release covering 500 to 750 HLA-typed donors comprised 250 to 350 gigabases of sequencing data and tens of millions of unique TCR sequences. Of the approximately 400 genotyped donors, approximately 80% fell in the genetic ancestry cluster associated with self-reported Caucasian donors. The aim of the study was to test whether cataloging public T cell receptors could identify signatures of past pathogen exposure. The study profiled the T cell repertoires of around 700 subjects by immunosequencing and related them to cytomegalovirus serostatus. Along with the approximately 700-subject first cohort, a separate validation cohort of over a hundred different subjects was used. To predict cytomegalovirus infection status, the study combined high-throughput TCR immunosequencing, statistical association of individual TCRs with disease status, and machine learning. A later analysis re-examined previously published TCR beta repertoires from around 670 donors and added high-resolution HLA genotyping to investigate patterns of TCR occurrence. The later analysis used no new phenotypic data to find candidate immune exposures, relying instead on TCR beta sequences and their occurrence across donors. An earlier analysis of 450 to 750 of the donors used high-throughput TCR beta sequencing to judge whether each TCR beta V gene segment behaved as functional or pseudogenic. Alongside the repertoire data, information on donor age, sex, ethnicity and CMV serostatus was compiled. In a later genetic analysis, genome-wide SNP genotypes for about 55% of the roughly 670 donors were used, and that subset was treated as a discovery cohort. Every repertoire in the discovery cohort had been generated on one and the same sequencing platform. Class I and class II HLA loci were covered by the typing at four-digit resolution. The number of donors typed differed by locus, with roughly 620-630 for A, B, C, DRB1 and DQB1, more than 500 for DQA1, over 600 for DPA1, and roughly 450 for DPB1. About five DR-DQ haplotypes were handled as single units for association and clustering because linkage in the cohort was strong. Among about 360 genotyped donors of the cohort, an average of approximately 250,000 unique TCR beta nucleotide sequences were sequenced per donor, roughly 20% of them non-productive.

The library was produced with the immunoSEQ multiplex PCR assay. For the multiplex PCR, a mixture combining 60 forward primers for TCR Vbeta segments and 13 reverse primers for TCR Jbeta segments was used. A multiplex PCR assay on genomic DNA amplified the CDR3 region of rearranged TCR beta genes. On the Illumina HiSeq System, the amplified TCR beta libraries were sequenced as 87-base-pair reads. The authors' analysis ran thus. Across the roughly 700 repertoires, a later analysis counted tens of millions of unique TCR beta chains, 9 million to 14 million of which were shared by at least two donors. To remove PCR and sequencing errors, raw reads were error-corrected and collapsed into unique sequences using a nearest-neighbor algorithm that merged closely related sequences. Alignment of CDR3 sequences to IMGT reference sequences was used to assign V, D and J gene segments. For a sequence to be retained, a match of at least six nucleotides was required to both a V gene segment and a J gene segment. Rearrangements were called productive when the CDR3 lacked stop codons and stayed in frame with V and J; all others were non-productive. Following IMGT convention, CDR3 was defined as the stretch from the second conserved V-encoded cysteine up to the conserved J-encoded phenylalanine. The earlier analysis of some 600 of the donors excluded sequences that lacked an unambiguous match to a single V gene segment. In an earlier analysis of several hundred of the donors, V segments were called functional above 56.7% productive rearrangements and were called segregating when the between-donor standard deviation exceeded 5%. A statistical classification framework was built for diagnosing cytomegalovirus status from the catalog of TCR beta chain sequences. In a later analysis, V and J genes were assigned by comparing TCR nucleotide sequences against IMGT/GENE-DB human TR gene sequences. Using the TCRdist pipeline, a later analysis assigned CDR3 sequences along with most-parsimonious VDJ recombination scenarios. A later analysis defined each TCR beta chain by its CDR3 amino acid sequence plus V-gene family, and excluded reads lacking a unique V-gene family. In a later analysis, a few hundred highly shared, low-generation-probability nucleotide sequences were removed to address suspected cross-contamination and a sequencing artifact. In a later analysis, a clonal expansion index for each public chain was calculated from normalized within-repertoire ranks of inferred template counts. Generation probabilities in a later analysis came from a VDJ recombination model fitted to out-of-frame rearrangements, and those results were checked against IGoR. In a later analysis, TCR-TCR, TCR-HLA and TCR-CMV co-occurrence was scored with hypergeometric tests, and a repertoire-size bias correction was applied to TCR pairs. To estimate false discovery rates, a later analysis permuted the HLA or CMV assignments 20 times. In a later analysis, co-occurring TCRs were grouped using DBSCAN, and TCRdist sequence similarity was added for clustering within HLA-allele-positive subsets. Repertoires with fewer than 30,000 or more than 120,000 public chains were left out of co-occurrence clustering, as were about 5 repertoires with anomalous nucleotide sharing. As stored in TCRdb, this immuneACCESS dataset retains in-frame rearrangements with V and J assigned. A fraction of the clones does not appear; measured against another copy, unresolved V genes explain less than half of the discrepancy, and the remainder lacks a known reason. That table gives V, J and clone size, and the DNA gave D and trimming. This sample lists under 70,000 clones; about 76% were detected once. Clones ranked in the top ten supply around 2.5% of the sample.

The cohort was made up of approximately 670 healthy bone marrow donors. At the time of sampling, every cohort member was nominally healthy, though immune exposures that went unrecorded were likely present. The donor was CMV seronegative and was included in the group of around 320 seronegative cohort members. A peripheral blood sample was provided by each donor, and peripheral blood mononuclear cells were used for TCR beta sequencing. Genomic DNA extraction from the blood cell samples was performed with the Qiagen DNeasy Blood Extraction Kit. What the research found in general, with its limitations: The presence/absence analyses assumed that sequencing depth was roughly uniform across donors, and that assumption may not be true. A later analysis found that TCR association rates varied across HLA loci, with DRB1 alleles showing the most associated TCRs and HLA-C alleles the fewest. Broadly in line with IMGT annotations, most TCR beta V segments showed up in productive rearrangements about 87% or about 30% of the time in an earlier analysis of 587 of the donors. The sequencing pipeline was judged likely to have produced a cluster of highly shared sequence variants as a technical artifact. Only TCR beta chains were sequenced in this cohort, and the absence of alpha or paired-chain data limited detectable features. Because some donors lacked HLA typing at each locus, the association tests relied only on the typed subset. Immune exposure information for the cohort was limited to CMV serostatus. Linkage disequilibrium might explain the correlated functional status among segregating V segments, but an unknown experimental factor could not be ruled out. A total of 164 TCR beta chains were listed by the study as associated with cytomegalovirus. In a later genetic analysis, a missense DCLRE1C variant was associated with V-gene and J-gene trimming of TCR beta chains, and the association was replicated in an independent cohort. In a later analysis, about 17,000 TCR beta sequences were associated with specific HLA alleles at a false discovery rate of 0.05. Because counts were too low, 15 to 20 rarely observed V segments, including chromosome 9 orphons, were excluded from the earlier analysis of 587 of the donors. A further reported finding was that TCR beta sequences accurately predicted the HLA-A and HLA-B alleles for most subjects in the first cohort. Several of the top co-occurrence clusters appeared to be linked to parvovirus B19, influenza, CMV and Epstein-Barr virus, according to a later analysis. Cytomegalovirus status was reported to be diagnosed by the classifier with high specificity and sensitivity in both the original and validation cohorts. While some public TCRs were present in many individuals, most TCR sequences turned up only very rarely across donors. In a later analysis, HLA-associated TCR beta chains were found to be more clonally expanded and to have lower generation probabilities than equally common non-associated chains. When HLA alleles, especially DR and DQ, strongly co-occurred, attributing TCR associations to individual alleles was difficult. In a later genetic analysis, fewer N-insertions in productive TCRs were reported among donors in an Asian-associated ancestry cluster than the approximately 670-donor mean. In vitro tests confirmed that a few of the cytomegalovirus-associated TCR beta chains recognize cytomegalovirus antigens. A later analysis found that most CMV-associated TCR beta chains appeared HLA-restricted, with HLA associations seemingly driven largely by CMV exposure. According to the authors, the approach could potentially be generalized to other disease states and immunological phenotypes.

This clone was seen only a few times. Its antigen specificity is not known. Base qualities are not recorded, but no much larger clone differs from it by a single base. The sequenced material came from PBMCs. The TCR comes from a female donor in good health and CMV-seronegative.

The CDR3 here reads CASSSHRDVEGAFF. The nucleotides read TGTGCCAGCAGCTCCCACAGGGACGTTGAGGGAGCTTTCTTT. Recombination joined TRBV7-3 with TRBJ1-1; TRBD1 is possibly the D segment (6 matching bases). Deletion took 4 bases off V and 10 bases off J, with a span of 19 bases between the germline ends. CDR1 and CDR2 are read off the germline V gene as SGHTA and FQGTGA. The CDR3 covers 14 residues, taking in both the cysteine and the phenylalanine. Just CDR3 DNA is preserved here, 42 bases in frame from base 1. This CDR3, with the reference TRBV7-3 and TRBJ1-1 proteins standing in past its ends, gives the full variable domain GAGVSQTPSNKVTEKGKYVELRCDPISGHTALYWYRQSLGQGPEFLIYFQGTGAADDSGLPNDRFFAVRPEGSVSTLKIQRTERGDSAVYLCASSSHRDVEGAFFGQGTRLTVV.